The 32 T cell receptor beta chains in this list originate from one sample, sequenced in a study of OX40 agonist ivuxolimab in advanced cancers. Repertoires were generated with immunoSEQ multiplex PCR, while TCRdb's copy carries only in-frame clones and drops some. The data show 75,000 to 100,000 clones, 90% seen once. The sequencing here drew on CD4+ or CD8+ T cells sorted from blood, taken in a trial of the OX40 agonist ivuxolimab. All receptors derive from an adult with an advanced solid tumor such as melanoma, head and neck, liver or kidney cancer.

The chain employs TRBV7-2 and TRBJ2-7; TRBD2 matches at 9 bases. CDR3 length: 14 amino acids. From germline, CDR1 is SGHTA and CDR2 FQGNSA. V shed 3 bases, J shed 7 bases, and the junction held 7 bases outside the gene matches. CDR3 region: CASSFHAGGPEQYF. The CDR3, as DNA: TGTGCCAGCAGCTTCCACGCGGGAGGGCCGGAGCAGTACTTC.

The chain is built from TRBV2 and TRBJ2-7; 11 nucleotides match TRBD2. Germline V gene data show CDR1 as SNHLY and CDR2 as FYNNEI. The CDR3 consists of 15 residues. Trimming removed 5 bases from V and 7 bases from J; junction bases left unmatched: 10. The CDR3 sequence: CASSILAGGPDEQYF. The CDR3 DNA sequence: TGTGCCAGCAGTATATTAGCGGGAGGGCCGGATGAGCAGTACTTC.

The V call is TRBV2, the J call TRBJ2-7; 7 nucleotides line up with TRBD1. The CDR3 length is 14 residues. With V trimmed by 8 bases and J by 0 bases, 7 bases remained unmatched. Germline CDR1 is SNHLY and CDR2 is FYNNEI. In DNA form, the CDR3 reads TGTGCCAGCGGAGAGGGGACAGTCTCCTACGAGCAGTACTTC. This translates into CASGEGTVSYEQYF. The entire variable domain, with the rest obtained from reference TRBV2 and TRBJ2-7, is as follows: EPEVTQTPSHQVTQMGQEVILRCVPISNHLYFYWYRQILGQKVEFLVSFYNNEISEKSEIFDDQFSVERPDGSNFTLKIRSTKLEDSAMYFCASGEGTVSYEQYFGPGTRLTVT.

Written as DNA, the CDR3 is TGTGCCAGCAGCCTGACCCAATTTAGCACAGATACGCAGTATTTT. Translation: CASSLTQFSTDTQYF. V gene TRBV7-2 combines with J gene TRBJ2-3, with D unresolved. V lost 5 bases, J lost 0 bases, and 12 bases lay in between. CDR3 length equals 15 residues. The V gene's germline CDR1 is SGHTA and CDR2 FQGNSA.

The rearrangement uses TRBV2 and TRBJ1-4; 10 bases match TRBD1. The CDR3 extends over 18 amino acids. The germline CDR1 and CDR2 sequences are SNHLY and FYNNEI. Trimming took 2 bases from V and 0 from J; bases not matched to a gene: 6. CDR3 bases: TGTGCCAGCAGTGAATCGGGACAGGGGACTGCAACTAATGAAAAACTGTTTTTT. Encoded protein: CASSESGQGTATNEKLFF.

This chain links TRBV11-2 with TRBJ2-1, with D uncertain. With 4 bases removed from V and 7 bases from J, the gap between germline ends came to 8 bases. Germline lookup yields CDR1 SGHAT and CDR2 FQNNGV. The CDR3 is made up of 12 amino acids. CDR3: CASSSDWNEQFF. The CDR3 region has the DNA TGTGCCAGCAGCTCCGATTGGAATGAGCAGTTCTTC.

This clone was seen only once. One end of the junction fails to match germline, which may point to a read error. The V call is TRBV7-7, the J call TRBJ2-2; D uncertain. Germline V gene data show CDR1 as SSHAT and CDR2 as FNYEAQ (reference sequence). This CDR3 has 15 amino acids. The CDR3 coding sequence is TGTGCTAGCAGCTTAGATGAATTTATGGCCGGGGAGCTGTTTTTT. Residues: CASSLDEFMAGELFF.

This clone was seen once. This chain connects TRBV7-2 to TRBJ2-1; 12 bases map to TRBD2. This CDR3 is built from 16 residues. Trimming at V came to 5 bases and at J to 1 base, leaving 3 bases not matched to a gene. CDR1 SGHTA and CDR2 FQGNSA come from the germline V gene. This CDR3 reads CASSQLAGGSYNEQFF. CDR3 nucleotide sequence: TGTGCCAGCAGCCAACTAGCGGGAGGTTCCTACAATGAGCAGTTCTTC.

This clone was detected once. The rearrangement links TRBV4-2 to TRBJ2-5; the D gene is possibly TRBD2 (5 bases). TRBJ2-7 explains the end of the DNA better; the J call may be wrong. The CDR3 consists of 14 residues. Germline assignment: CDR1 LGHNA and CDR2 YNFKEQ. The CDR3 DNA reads TGTGCCAGCAGCCAAGCGGGGATAAACTACGAGCAGTACTTC. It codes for CASSQAGINYEQYF.

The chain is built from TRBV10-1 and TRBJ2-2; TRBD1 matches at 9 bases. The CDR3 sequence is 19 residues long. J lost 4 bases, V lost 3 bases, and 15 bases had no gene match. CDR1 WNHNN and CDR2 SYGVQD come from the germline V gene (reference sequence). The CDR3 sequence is CASSDGTGSGKRFTGELFF. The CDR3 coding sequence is TGCGCCAGCAGTGACGGGACAGGGTCGGGAAAGCGGTTCACCGGGGAGCTGTTTTTT.

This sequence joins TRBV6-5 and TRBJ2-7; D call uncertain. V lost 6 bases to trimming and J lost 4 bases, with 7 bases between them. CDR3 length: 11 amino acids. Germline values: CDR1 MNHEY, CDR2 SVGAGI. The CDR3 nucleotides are TGTGCCAGCAGGCGAAATTACGAGCAGTACTTC. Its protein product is CASRRNYEQYF.

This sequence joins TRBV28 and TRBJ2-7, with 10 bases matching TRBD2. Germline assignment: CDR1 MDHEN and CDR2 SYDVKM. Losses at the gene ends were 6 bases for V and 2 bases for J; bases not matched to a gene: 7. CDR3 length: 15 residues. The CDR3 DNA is TGTGCCAGCAGCATCAGAGCGGGAGGGCCCTACGAGCAGTACTTC. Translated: CASSIRAGGPYEQYF.

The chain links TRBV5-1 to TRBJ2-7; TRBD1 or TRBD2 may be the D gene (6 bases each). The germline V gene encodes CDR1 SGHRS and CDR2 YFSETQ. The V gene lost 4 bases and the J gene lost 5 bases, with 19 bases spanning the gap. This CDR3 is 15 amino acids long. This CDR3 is CASSRGQERTHEQYF. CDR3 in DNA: TGCGCCAGCAGCCGGGGGCAGGAGAGGACCCACGAGCAGTACTTC. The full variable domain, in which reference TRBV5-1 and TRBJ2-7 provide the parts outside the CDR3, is KAGVTQTPRYLIKTRGQQVTLSCSPISGHRSVSWYQQTPGQGLQFLFEYFSETQRNKGNFPGRFSGRQFSNSRSEMNVSTLELGDSALYLCASSRGQERTHEQYFGPGTRLTVT.

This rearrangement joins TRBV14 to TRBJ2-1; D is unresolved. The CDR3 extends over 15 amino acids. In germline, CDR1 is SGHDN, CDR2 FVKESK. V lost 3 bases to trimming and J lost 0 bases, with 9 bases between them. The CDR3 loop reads CASSQGNPSYNEQFF. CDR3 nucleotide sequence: TGTGCCAGCAGCCAGGGGAACCCCTCCTACAATGAGCAGTTCTTC.

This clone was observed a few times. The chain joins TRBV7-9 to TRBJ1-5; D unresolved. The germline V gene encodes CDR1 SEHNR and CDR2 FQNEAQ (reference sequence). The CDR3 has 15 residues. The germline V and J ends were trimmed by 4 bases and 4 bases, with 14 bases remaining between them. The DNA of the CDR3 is TGTGCCAGCAGCTCCGAACTCATGGGAAATCAGCCCCAGCATTTT. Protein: CASSSELMGNQPQHF.

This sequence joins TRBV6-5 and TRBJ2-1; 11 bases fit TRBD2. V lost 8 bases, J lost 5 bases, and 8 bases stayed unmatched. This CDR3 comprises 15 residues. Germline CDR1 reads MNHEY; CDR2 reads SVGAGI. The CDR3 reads CASSGTSGWDNEQFF. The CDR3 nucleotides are TGTGCCAGCTCCGGGACTAGCGGATGGGACAATGAGCAGTTCTTC.

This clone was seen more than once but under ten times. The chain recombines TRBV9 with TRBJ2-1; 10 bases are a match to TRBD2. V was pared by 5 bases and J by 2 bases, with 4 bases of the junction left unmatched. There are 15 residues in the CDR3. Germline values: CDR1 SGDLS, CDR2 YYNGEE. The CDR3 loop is CASSGLAVPYNEQFF. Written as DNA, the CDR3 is TGTGCCAGCAGTGGACTAGCGGTTCCCTACAATGAGCAGTTCTTC. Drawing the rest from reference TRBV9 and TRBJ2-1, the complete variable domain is DSGVTQTPKHLITATGQRVTLRCSPRSGDLSVYWYQQSLDQGLQFLIQYYNGEERAKGNILERFSAQQFPDLHSELNLSSLELGDSALYFCASSGLAVPYNEQFFGPGTRLTVL.

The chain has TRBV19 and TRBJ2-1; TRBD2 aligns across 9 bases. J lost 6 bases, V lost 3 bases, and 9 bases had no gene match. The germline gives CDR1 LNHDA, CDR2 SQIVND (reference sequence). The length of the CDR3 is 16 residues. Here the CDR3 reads CASSIRREGPRNEQFF. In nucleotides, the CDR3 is TGTGCCAGTAGTATCCGGCGGGAGGGTCCCCGCAATGAGCAGTTCTTC.

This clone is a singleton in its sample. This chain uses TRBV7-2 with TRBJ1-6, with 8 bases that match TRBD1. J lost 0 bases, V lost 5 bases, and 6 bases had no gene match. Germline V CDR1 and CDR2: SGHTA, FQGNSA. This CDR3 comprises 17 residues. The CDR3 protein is CASSIRQGTSYNSPLHF. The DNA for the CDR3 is TGTGCCAGCAGCATTCGACAGGGGACCTCCTATAATTCACCCCTCCACTTT. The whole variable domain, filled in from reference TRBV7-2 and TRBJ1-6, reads GAGVSQSPSNKVTEKGKDVELRCDPISGHTALYWYRQSLGQGLEFLIYFQGNSAPDKSGLPSDRFSAERTGGSVSTLTIQRTQQEDSAVYLCASSIRQGTSYNSPLHFGNGTRLTVT.

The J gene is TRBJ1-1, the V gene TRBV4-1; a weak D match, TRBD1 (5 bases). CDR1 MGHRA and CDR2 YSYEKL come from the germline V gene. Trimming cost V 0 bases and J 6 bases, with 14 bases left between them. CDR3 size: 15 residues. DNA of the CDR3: TGCGCCAGCAGCCAAGAATCCCGGGGGGTCCCTGAAGCTTTCTTT. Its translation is CASSQESRGVPEAFF.

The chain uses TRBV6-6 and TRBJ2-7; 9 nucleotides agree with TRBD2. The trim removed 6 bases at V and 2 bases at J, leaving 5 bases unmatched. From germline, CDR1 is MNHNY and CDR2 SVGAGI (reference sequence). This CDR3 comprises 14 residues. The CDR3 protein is CASSQTSGAYEQYF. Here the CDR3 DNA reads TGTGCCAGCAGCCAGACTAGCGGCGCCTACGAGCAGTACTTC.

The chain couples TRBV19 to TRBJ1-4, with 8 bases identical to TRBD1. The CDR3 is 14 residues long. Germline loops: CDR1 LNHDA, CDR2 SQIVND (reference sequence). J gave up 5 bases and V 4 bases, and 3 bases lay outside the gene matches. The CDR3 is CASSRTGSNEKLFF. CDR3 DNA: TGTGCCAGTAGTAGGACAGGGTCAAATGAAAAACTGTTTTTT.

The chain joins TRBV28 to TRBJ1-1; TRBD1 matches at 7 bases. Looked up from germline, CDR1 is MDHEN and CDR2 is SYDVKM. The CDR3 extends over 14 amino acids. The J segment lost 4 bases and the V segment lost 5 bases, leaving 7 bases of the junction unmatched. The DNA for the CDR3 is TGTGCCAGCAGTCTATCAGGGGGTCTCACTGAAGCTTTCTTT. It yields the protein CASSLSGGLTEAFF.

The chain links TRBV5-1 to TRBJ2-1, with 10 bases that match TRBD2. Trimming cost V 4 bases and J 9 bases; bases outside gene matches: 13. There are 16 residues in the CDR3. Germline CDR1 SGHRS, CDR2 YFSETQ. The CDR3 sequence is CASSINPSGSFGEQFF. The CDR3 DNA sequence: TGCGCCAGCAGCATCAACCCTAGCGGGAGTTTCGGTGAGCAGTTCTTC.

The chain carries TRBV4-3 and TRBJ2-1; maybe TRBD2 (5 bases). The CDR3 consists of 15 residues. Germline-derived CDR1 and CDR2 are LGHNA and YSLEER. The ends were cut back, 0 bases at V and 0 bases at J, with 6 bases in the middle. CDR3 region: CASSQDDYSYNEQFF. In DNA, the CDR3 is TGCGCCAGCAGCCAAGACGACTACTCCTACAATGAGCAGTTCTTC.

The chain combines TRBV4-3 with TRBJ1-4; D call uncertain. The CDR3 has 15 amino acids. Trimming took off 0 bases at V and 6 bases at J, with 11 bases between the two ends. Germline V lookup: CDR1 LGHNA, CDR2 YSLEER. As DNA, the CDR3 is TGCGCCAGCAGCCAAGATTTAGTGAAGCATGAAAAACTGTTTTTT. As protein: CASSQDLVKHEKLFF.

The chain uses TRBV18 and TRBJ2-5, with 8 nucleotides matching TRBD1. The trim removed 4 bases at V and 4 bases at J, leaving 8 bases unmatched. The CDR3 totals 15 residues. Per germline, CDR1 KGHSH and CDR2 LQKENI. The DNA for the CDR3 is TGTGCCAGCTCACTCGCCGGGACAGGAGGAGAGACCCAGTACTTC. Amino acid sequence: CASSLAGTGGETQYF. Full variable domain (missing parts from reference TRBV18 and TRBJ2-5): NAGVMQNPRHLVRRRGQEARLRCSPMKGHSHVYWYRQLPEEGLKFMVYLQKENIIDESGMPKERFSAEFPKEGPSILRIQQVVRGDSAAYFCASSLAGTGGETQYFGPGTRLLVL.

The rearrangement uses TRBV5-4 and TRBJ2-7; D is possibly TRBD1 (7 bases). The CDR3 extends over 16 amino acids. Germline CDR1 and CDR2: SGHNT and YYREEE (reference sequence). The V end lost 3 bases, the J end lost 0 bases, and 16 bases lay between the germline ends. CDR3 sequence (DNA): TGTGCCAGCAGCTCCCCCAGGGGGGCAGGCTCCTACGAGCAGTACTTC. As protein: CASSSPRGAGSYEQYF.

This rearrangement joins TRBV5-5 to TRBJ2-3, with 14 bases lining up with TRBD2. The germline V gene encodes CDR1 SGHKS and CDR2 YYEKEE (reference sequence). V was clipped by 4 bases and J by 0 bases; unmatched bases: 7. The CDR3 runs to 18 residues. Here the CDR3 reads CASSAGLAGVLSTDTQYF. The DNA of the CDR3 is TGTGCCAGCAGCGCGGGACTAGCGGGAGTCCTAAGCACAGATACGCAGTATTTT.

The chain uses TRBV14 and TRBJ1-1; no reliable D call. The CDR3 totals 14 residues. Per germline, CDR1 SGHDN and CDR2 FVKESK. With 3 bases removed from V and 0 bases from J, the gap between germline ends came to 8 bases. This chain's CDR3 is CASSQPGLNTEAFF. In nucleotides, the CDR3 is TGTGCCAGCAGCCAGCCCGGCCTGAACACTGAAGCTTTCTTT.

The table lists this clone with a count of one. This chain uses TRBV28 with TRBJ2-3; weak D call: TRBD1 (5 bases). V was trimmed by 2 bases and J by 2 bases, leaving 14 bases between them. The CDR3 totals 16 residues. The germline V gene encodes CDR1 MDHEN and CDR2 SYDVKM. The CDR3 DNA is TGTGCCAGCAGTTTAATTGGAGCAGGGTCCACAGATACGCAGTATTTT. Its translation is CASSLIGAGSTDTQYF.

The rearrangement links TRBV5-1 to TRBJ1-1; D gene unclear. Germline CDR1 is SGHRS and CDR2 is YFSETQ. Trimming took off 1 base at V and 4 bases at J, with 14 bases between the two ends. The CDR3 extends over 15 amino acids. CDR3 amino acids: CASSLPTVLGTEAFF. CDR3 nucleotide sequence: TGCGCCAGCAGCTTGCCCACCGTACTGGGCACTGAAGCTTTCTTT.